This TCR beta chain was obtained from a study of blood T cell repertoires in COVID-19. CDR3 size: 15 residues. Germline CDR1 is SGDLS and CDR2 is YYNGEE. V lost 3 bases to trimming and J lost 7 bases, with 16 bases between them. Assay: immunoSEQ multiplex PCR; the TCRdb copy retains only in-frame clones and omits some. The data show some 180,000 clones, with around 85% seen just once and 6% to 6.5% held by the top ten. The chain joins TRBV9 to TRBJ2-2, with D possibly being TRBD2 (6 bases). This receptor was obtained from a man aged 35-49 years who had recovered from COVID-19. Sequenced input: PBMCs or T cells enriched from blood (not recorded which). CDR3 protein: CASSALASIGGELFF. CDR3 DNA sequence: TGTGCCAGCAGCGCCCTAGCGTCCATCGGCGGGGAGCTGTTTTTT. Full variable domain (missing parts from reference TRBV9 and TRBJ2-2): DSGVTQTPKHLITATGQRVTLRCSPRSGDLSVYWYQQSLDQGLQFLIQYYNGEERAKGNILERFSAQQFPDLHSELNLSSLELGDSALYFCASSALASIGGELFFGEGSRLTVL.